The rows below give T cell receptor beta chains drawn from one sample of a study of T cells after yellow fever vaccination. In TCRdb, the 5' RACE reads were re-called with MiXCR into one record per CDR3 protein. The sample lists roughly 300,000 distinct CDR3 sequences; roughly 7.5% were seen once. Sequenced here: PBMCs, sampled 35 to 50 days after the first yellow fever vaccination. These receptors all come from a young man who received the YFV17D yellow fever vaccine. Both conserved end residues are part of each CDR3. Fields, in order: V gene, J gene, D gene, clone size, CDR3 protein, CDR3 DNA. A D gene is named only where the DNA matches it firmly. Size tells how often a clone was seen (once, few, many) or the class of an expanded clone, and some rows leave it out.

V: TRBV12-3/TRBV12-4; J: TRBJ1-2; D: .; size: few; CDR3: CASRTEVRGYTF; DNA: TGTGCCAGCAGAACGGAGGTTCGGGGCTACACCTTC
V: TRBV29-1; J: TRBJ2-7; D: TRBD1; size: many; CDR3: CSGTGAYEQYF; DNA: TGCAGCGGGACAGGGGCCTACGAGCAGTACTTC
V: TRBV7-2; J: TRBJ2-3; D: .; size: .; CDR3: CASSVGLDIYTDTQYF; DNA: TGTGCCAGCAGCGTTGGACTCGATATCTACACAGATACGCAGTATTTT
V: TRBV6-1; J: TRBJ2-7; D: .; size: few; CDR3: CASSEADSYEQYF; DNA: TGTGCCAGCAGTGAAGCAGACTCCTACGAGCAGTACTTC
V: TRBV29-1; J: TRBJ1-6; D: TRBD1; size: .; CDR3: CSVQTGGGSPLHF; DNA: TGCAGCGTACAAACAGGGGGAGGCTCACCCCTCCACTTT
V: TRBV21-1; J: TRBJ2-7; D: .; size: .; CDR3: CASSKVGADPLGEQYF; DNA: TGTGCCAGCAGCAAAGTTGGGGCAGACCCTTTAGGAGAGCAGTACTTC
V: TRBV27; J: TRBJ1-3; D: .; size: many; CDR3: CASKSVSSGNTIYF; DNA: TGTGCCAGCAAGTCAGTGAGCTCTGGAAACACCATATATTTT
V: TRBV5-5; J: TRBJ2-1; D: TRBD2; size: few; CDR3: CASSLVSSGGSNEQFF; DNA: TGTGCCAGCAGCTTGGTATCTAGCGGGGGGTCGAATGAGCAGTTCTTC
V: TRBV28; J: TRBJ2-3; D: .; size: .; CDR3: CASSTFRGVSTDTQYF; DNA: TGTGCCAGCAGTACTTTCAGGGGGGTGTCAACAGATACGCAGTATTTT
V: TRBV25-1; J: TRBJ2-1; D: TRBD2; size: few; CDR3: CASRGRGLNEQFF; DNA: TGTGCCAGCAGGGGGAGGGGCTTGAATGAGCAGTTCTTC
V: TRBV20-1; J: TRBJ2-1; D: .; size: few; CDR3: CSARGGIHYNEQFF; DNA: TGCAGTGCTAGAGGGGGGATTCACTACAATGAGCAGTTCTTC
V: TRBV11-2; J: TRBJ2-3; D: TRBD1; size: .; CDR3: CASSRDRLTDTQYF; DNA: TGTGCCAGCAGCCGGGACAGACTCACAGATACGCAGTATTTT
V: TRBV9; J: TRBJ2-5; D: .; size: .; CDR3: CASSVAGLQETQYF; DNA: TGTGCCAGCAGCGTAGCGGGGCTACAAGAGACCCAGTACTTC
V: TRBV10-3; J: TRBJ2-7; D: .; size: many; CDR3: CATRATLSYEQYF; DNA: TGTGCCACCCGGGCTACCCTATCCTACGAGCAGTACTTC
V: TRBV5-1; J: TRBJ2-2; D: .; size: many; CDR3: CASSVRGNTGELFF; DNA: TGCGCCAGCAGCGTCAGGGGCAACACCGGGGAGCTGTTTTTT
V: TRBV7-2; J: TRBJ1-4; D: TRBD1; size: few; CDR3: CASSSDRGREKLFF; DNA: TGTGCCAGCAGCTCGGACAGGGGTAGAGAAAAACTGTTTTTT
V: TRBV6-5; J: TRBJ2-2; D: .; size: .; CDR3: CASRGLAGELFF; DNA: TGTGCCAGCAGAGGACTCGCCGGGGAGCTGTTTTTT
V: TRBV7-9; J: TRBJ2-2; D: .; size: few; CDR3: CASSARQVEASGELFF; DNA: TGTGCCAGCAGCGCCCGACAGGTGGAAGCGTCCGGGGAGCTGTTTTTT
V: TRBV6-5; J: TRBJ2-3; D: .; size: few; CDR3: CASSYSSTGTDTQYF; DNA: TGTGCCAGCAGTTACTCGAGCACTGGCACAGATACGCAGTATTTT
V: TRBV3-1; J: TRBJ2-1; D: .; size: .; CDR3: CASSQGGQYNEQFF; DNA: TGTGCCAGCAGCCAAGGGGGGCAATACAATGAGCAGTTCTTC
V: TRBV6-5; J: TRBJ2-2; D: .; size: .; CDR3: CASRVEPGELFF; DNA: TGTGCCAGCAGAGTCGAGCCCGGGGAGCTGTTTTTT
V: TRBV20-1; J: TRBJ2-5; D: .; size: few; CDR3: CSARDYTRGETQYF; DNA: TGCAGTGCTAGAGATTACACTAGGGGAGAGACCCAGTACTTC
V: TRBV5-1; J: TRBJ2-1; D: .; size: few; CDR3: CASSLLWDHNEQFF; DNA: TGCGCCAGCAGCTTGTTGTGGGACCACAATGAGCAGTTCTTC
V: TRBV7-9; J: TRBJ1-4; D: .; size: few; CDR3: CASSFMGSREKLFF; DNA: TGTGCCAGCAGCTTTATGGGAAGTCGAGAAAAACTGTTTTTT
V: TRBV6-5; J: TRBJ1-2; D: .; size: .; CDR3: CASSSQDRPYTF; DNA: TGTGCCAGCAGTTCCCAGGACAGACCCTACACCTTC
V: TRBV20-1; J: TRBJ2-1; D: .; size: .; CDR3: CRAGTSSNNEQFF; DNA: TGCAGGGCCGGGACGAGCTCCAACAATGAGCAGTTCTTC
V: TRBV7-9; J: TRBJ2-3; D: TRBD1; size: .; CDR3: CASNTGTGADTQYF; DNA: TGTGCCAGCAACACGGGAACAGGGGCAGATACGCAGTATTTT
V: TRBV5-4; J: TRBJ2-1; D: .; size: .; CDR3: CASSLDLGSSEQFF; DNA: TGTGCCAGCAGCTTGGATCTGGGGTCTAGCGAGCAGTTCTTC
V: TRBV5-6; J: TRBJ1-2; D: .; size: .; CDR3: CASSLEIAVGYTF; DNA: TGTGCCAGCAGCTTGGAGATTGCTGTGGGCTACACCTTC
V: TRBV6-1; J: TRBJ2-7; D: .; size: .; CDR3: CASSGLGRSYEQYF; DNA: TGTGCCAGCAGTGGGTTGGGCAGATCCTACGAGCAGTACTTC
V: TRBV12-3/TRBV12-4; J: TRBJ1-6; D: TRBD1; size: .; CDR3: CASGGKQGGNSPLHF; DNA: TGTGCCAGCGGAGGAAAACAGGGGGGCAATTCACCCCTCCACTTT
V: TRBV2; J: TRBJ2-3; D: .; size: few; CDR3: CASSEGRGTDTQYF; DNA: TGTGCCAGCAGTGAGGGCAGGGGCACAGATACGCAGTATTTT
V: TRBV5-5; J: TRBJ1-2; D: .; size: .; CDR3: CASNRITNRESGYTF; DNA: TGTGCCAGCAACCGAATTACAAACCGCGAATCGGGCTACACCTTC
V: TRBV4-3; J: TRBJ2-2; D: .; size: few; CDR3: CASSQGGGPSGGELFF; DNA: TGCGCCAGCAGCCAAGGCGGGGGCCCCTCGGGCGGGGAGCTGTTTTTT
V: TRBV4-1; J: TRBJ2-7; D: .; size: .; CDR3: CASSQDPPTDIAYEQYF; DNA: TGCGCCAGCAGCCAAGACCCCCCGACAGATATCGCCTACGAGCAGTACTTC
V: TRBV20-1; J: TRBJ1-5; D: TRBD1; size: few; CDR3: CSARRQGRGQPQHF; DNA: TGCAGTGCTAGACGACAGGGGAGGGGTCAGCCCCAGCATTTT
V: TRBV12-3/TRBV12-4; J: TRBJ1-5; D: .; size: .; CDR3: CASSLLPGPTNF; DNA: TGTGCCAGCAGTCTCCTCCCGGGTCCCACTAATTTT
V: TRBV11-2; J: TRBJ2-5; D: TRBD2; size: many; CDR3: CASSLPSGPQETQYF; DNA: TGTGCCAGCAGTCTTCCTAGCGGGCCACAAGAGACCCAGTACTTC
V: TRBV7-9; J: TRBJ1-1; D: .; size: .; CDR3: CASSLVARGEAFF; DNA: TGTGCCAGCAGCTTAGTAGCCCGGGGTGAAGCTTTCTTT
V: TRBV5-3; J: TRBJ2-5; D: .; size: .; CDR3: CVSWDIETQYF; DNA: TGTGTCTCCTGGGACATTGAGACCCAGTACTTC
V: TRBV6-1; J: TRBJ1-1; D: .; size: few; CDR3: CASRLPINFSEAFF; DNA: TGTGCCAGCAGACTTCCCATCAACTTCTCTGAAGCTTTCTTT
V: TRBV20-1; J: TRBJ2-1; D: TRBD2; size: few; CDR3: CSARGSSGSYNEQFF; DNA: TGCAGTGCCCGAGGGTCTAGCGGATCCTACAATGAGCAGTTCTTC
V: TRBV7-7; J: TRBJ2-2; D: .; size: .; CDR3: CASSLDQTGELFF; DNA: TGTGCTAGCAGCTTGGACCAAACCGGGGAGCTGTTTTTT
V: TRBV27; J: TRBJ1-1; D: TRBD1; size: .; CDR3: CASTGQGTEAFF; DNA: TGTGCCAGCACAGGACAGGGCACTGAAGCTTTCTTT
V: TRBV4-1; J: TRBJ2-7; D: .; size: .; CDR3: CASSPEGDFFYEQYF; DNA: TGCGCCAGCAGCCCAGAAGGGGATTTCTTCTACGAGCAGTACTTC
V: TRBV29-1; J: TRBJ1-3; D: .; size: many; CDR3: CSAVSSGNTIYF; DNA: TGCAGCGCTGTGAGTTCAGGAAACACCATATATTTT
V: TRBV13; J: TRBJ2-5; D: TRBD2; size: few; CDR3: CASSIRTRETQYF; DNA: TGTGCCAGCAGCATACGGACTAGGGAGACCCAGTACTTC